These 5 T cell receptor beta chains share one sample of origin, sequenced in a study of cytomegalovirus exposure and HLA in healthy donors. It was with 60 Vbeta and 13 Jbeta primers that the PCR ran. TCRdb's table, derived via immunoSEQ multiplex PCR, lists solely in-frame clones and lacks some. Of 130,000 to 150,000 clones listed, 80% to 90% are singletons. Sequencing was performed on PBMCs. The receptors originated from a boy between 2 and 10 years old in good health and CMV-seronegative.

V and J are TRBV6-5 and TRBJ1-5, with D unresolved. Trimming removed 8 bases from V and 5 bases from J, with 13 bases in between. This CDR3 has 13 residues. Germline assignment: CDR1 MNHEY and CDR2 SVGAGI. The DNA for the CDR3 is TGTGCCAGCGTCGGTGTCGGTCATCAGCCCCAGCATTTT. This translates into CASVGVGHQPQHF.

This clone showed up just once. V usage is TRBV7-3 and J usage is TRBJ2-7; D is perhaps TRBD1 (8 bases). CDR3 length: 16 amino acids. Trimming stripped 0 bases from V and 4 bases from J, with 16 bases between. In germline, CDR1 is SGHTA, CDR2 FQGTGA. This chain's CDR3 is CASSLTRQGRGYEQYF. CDR3 DNA: TGTGCCAGCAGCTTAACCCGACAGGGGAGGGGATACGAGCAGTACTTC. The full variable domain, its missing parts supplied by reference TRBV7-3 and TRBJ2-7, is GAGVSQTPSNKVTEKGKYVELRCDPISGHTALYWYRQSLGQGPEFLIYFQGTGAADDSGLPNDRFFAVRPEGSVSTLKIQRTERGDSAVYLCASSLTRQGRGYEQYFGPGTRLTVT.

This clone was seen more than once but under ten times. V gene TRBV6-4 combines with J gene TRBJ1-1; D ambiguous. The ends were cut back, 0 bases at V and 8 bases at J, with 13 bases in the middle. Per germline, CDR1 MRHNA and CDR2 SNTAGT. The CDR3 loop spans 14 amino acids. The chain's CDR3 is CASSDSGDSSEAFF. The CDR3, as DNA: TGTGCCAGCAGTGACTCCGGGGATTCTTCCGAAGCTTTCTTT.

The genes are TRBV7-9 and TRBJ2-5, with 7 bases that match TRBD1. Germline V gives CDR1 SEHNR, CDR2 FQNEAQ (reference sequence). This CDR3 has 15 amino acids. V lost 4 bases, J lost 4 bases, and 9 bases stayed unmatched. In DNA form, the CDR3 reads TGTGCCAGCAGCTCCGCCGGGTCAGGGGGAGAGACCCAGTACTTC. Translated: CASSSAGSGGETQYF.

CDR3 coding DNA: TGTGCCAGCAGCCCCGGGACAGGGAATCAGCCCCAGCATTTT. The encoded protein is CASSPGTGNQPQHF. This chain connects TRBV6-5 to TRBJ1-5; 9 positions agree with TRBD1. The CDR3 consists of 14 residues. Germline CDR1 is MNHEY and CDR2 is SVGAGI. V lost 6 bases and J lost 4; bases outside the gene matches: 4.